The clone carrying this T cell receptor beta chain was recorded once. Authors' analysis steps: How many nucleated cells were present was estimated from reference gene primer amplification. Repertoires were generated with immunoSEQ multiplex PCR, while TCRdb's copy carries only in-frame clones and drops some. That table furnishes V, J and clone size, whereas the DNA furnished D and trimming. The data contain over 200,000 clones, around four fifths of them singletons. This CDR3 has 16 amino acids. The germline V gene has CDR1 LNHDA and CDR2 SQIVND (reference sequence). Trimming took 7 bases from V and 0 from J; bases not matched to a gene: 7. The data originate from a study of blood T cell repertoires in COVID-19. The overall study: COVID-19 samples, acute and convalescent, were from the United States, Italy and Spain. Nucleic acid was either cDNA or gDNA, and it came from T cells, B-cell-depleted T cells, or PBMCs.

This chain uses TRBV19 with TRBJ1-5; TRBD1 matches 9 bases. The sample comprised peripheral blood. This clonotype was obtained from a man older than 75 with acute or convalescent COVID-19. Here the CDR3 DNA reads TGTGCCAGTACCCGGACAGGGGAGTATAGCAATCAGCCCCAGCATTTT. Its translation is CASTRTGEYSNQPQHF.